Below are 5 T cell receptor beta chains sequenced from a single sample in a study of vaccination and CD4 T cells after COVID-19. Treatment in this sample: roughly ten-day PBMC culture with coronavirus spike peptide pools or control peptides (ViraFEST assay). Sequencing of cultured CD4+ T cell DNA used the Oncomine TCR Beta short-read assay. TCRdb reprocessed the PCR reads via MiXCR and lists one record per CDR3 protein. The repertoire has just under 20,000 distinct CDR3 sequences, less than 65% of them found once; the top ten carry 7.5% to 9%. The antigens of these receptors remain unknown. The sequenced sample was CD4+ T cells from blood, cultured in vitro. Receptors were obtained from a human donor who had recovered from COVID-19.

The chain links TRBV27 to TRBJ2-2; TRBD1 might be the D (5 bases). The V gene's germline CDR1 is MNHEY and CDR2 SMNVEV (reference sequence). This CDR3 comprises 16 residues. The germline V and J ends were trimmed by 5 bases and 6 bases, with 19 bases remaining between them. The CDR3, as DNA: TGTGCCAGCAGTCCACGGATCAGGGATCTATCCGGGGAGCTGTTTTTT. It specifies CASSPRIRDLSGELFF.

There are a few counts of this clonotype. The V gene is TRBV6-1, the J gene TRBJ1-1; D remains unclear. Germline V gene data show CDR1 as MNHNS and CDR2 as SASEGT. V was trimmed by 6 bases and J by 5 bases, leaving 10 bases between them. The CDR3 runs 12 residues. CDR3 region: CASRSLWTEAFF. CDR3 nucleotides: TGTGCCAGCAGGTCTTTGTGGACTGAAGCTTTCTTT.

In DNA form, the CDR3 reads TGTGCCAGCTCACATGGGACAGGGACCTACGAGCAGTACTTC. As protein: CASSHGTGTYEQYF. The chain employs TRBV18 and TRBJ2-7; TRBD1 aligns across 9 bases. The CDR3 is 14 amino acids. Trimming cost V 4 bases and J 2 bases; bases outside gene matches: 3. Looked up from germline, CDR1 is KGHSH and CDR2 is LQKENI.

This clonotype was detected only a few times. V is TRBV20-1 and J is TRBJ2-4; D perhaps matches TRBD2 (6 bases). The germline CDR1 and CDR2 sequences are DFQATT and SNEGSKA (reference sequence). The CDR3 totals 12 residues. CDR3 in amino acids: CSVGRAKNIQYF. In DNA form, the CDR3 reads TGCAGCGTGGGGAGGGCCAAAAACATTCAGTACTTC.

V and J are TRBV10-2 and TRBJ1-6; the D gene is possibly TRBD1 (5 bases). V was cut by 10 bases and J by 9 bases, with 16 bases left in between. This CDR3 contains 13 residues. Germline CDR1 WSHSY, CDR2 SAAADI. The CDR3 DNA is TGCGCCACCGCAGACGGGGGGGTTTCACCCCTCCACTTT. Translation gives CATADGGVSPLHF.